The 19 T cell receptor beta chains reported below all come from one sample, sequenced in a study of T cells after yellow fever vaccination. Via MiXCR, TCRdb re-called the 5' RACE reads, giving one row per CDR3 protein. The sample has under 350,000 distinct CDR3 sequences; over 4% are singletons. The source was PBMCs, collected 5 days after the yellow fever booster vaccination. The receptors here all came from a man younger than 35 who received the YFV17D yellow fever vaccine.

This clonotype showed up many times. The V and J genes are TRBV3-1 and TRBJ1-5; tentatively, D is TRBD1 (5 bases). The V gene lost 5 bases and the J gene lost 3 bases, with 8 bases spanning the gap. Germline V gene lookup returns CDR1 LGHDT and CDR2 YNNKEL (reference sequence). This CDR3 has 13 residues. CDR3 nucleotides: TGTGCCAGCAGCGTGGACAACAATCAGCCCCAGCATTTT. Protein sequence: CASSVDNNQPQHF.

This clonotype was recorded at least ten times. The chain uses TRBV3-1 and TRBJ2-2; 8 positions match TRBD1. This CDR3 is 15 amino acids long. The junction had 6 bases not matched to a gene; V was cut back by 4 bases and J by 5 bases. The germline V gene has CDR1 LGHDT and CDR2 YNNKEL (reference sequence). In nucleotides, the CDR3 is TGTGCCAGCAGCCCCAGGGGGCCAGGGACCGGGGAGCTGTTTTTT. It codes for CASSPRGPGTGELFF. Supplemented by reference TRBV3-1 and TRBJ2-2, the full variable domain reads DTAVSQTPKYLVTQMGNDKSIKCEQNLGHDTMYWYKQDSKKFLKIMFSYNNKELIINETVPNRFSPKSPDKAHLNLHINSLELGDSAVYFCASSPRGPGTGELFFGEGSRLTVL.

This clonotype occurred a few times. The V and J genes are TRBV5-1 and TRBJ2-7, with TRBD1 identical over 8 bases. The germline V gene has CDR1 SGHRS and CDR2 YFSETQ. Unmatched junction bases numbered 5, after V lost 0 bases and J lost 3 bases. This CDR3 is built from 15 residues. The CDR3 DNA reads TGCGCCAGCAGCTTGGCAGGGACAGGAATCTACGAGCAGTACTTC. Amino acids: CASSLAGTGIYEQYF. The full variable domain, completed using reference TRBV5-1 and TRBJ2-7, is KAGVTQTPRYLIKTRGQQVTLSCSPISGHRSVSWYQQTPGQGLQFLFEYFSETQRNKGNFPGRFSGRQFSNSRSEMNVSTLELGDSALYLCASSLAGTGIYEQYFGPGTRLTVT.

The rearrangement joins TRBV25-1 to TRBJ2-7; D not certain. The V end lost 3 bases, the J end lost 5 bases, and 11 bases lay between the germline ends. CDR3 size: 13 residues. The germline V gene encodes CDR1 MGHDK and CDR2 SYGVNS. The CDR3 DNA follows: TGTGCCAGCAGTGAGCAGCTAGGTGACGAGCAGTACTTC. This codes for CASSEQLGDEQYF.

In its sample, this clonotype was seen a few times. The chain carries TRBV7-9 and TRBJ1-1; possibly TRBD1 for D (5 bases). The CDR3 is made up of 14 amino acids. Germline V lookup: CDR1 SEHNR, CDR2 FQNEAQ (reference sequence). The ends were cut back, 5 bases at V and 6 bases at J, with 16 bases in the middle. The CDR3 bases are TGTGCCAGCAGCGAACGTAGGGGATCGGCTGAAGCTTTCTTT. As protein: CASSERRGSAEAFF.

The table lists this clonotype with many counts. The CDR3 nucleotides are TGTGCCACCCCAGCAGCGGGGGGGCCCGGCACCGGGGAGCTGTTTTTT. Amino acids: CATPAAGGPGTGELFF. The chain carries TRBV7-2 and TRBJ2-2, with 10 bases identical to TRBD2. This CDR3 region has 16 residues. V was clipped by 10 bases and J by 4 bases; unmatched bases: 12. Germline CDR1 is SGHTA and CDR2 is FQGNSA.

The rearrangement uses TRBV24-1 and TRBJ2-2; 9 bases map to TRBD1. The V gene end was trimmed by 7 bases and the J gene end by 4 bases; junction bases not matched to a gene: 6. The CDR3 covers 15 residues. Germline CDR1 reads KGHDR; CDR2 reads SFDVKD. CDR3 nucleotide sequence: TGTGCCACCAGAACAGGGGGCGCGGGCACCGGGGAGCTGTTTTTT. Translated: CATRTGGAGTGELFF.

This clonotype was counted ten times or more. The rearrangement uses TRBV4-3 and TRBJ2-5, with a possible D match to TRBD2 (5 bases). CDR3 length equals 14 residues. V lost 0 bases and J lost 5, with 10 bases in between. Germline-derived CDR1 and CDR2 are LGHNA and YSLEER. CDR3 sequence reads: CASSQDRDRETQYF. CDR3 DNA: TGCGCCAGCAGCCAAGATCGGGATAGGGAGACCCAGTACTTC.

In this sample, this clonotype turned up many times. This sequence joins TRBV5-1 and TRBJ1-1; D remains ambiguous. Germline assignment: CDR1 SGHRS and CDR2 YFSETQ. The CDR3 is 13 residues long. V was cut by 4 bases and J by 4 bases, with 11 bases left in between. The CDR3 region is CASSQASTTEAFF. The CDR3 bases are TGCGCCAGCAGCCAAGCGAGCACCACTGAAGCTTTCTTT.

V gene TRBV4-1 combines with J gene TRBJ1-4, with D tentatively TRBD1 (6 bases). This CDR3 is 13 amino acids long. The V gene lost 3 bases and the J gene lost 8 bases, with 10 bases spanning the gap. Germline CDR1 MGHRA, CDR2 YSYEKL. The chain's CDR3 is CASSHQGSEKLFF. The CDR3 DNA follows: TGCGCCAGCAGCCATCAGGGGAGCGAAAAACTGTTTTTT.

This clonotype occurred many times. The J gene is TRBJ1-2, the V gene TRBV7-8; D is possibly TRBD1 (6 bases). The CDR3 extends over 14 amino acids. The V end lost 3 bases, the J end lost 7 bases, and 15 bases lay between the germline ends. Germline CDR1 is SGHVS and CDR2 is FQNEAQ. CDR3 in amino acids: CASSLLGRGSGYTF. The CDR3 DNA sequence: TGTGCCAGCAGCTTGTTGGGCAGGGGAAGTGGCTACACCTTC.

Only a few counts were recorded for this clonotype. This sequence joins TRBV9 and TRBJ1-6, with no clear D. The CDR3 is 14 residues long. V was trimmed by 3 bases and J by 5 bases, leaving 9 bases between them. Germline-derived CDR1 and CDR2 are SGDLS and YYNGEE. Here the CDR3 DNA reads TGTGCCAGCAGCGGAATGGACCATAATTCACCCCTCCACTTT. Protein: CASSGMDHNSPLHF.

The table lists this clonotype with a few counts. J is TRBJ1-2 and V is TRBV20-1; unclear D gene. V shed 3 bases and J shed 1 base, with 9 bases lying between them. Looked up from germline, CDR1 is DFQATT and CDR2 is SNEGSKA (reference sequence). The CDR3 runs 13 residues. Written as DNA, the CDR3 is TGCAGTGCTAGGCAGGAACTTAACTATGGCTACACCTTC. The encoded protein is CSARQELNYGYTF.

Here the CDR3 DNA reads TGTGCCCGCCCTCTCCCGGGGATGGCGGATACGCAGTATTTT. Protein: CARPLPGMADTQYF. The chain carries TRBV7-9 and TRBJ2-3, with D perhaps matching TRBD2 (5 bases). Germline CDR1 is SEHNR and CDR2 is FQNEAQ (reference sequence). V was cut by 11 bases and J by 6 bases, with 21 bases left in between. The CDR3 is made up of 14 amino acids.

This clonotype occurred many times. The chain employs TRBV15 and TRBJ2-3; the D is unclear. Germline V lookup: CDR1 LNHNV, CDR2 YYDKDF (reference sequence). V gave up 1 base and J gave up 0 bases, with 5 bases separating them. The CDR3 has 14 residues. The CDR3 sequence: CATSRVTSTDTQYF. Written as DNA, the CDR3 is TGTGCCACCAGCAGAGTAACTAGCACAGATACGCAGTATTTT.

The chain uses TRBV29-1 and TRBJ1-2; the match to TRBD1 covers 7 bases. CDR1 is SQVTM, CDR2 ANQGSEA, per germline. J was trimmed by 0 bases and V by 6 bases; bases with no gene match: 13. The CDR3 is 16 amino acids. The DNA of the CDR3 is TGCAGCGTCCCTCGAACCAGGGGGTTCCCTAACTATGGCTACACCTTC. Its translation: CSVPRTRGFPNYGYTF.

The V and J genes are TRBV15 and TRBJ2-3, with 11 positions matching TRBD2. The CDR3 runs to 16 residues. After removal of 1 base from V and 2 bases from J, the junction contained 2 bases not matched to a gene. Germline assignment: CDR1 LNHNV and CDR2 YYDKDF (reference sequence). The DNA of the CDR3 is TGTGCCACCAGCAGAGTACTAGCGGGGGACACAGATACGCAGTATTTT. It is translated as CATSRVLAGDTDTQYF.

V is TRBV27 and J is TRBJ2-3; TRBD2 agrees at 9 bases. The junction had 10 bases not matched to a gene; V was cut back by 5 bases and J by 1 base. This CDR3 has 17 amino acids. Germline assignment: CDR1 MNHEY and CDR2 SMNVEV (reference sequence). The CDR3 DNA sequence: TGTGCCAGCAGTCCCGGGACTAGCCCCCGGCGCACAGATACGCAGTATTTT. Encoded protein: CASSPGTSPRRTDTQYF.

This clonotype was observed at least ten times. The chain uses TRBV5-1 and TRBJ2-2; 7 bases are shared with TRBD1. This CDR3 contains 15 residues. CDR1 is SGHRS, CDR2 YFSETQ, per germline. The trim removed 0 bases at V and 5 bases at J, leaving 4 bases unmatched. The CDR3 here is CASSLGQGWTGELFF. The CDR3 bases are TGCGCCAGCAGCTTGGGACAGGGCTGGACCGGGGAGCTGTTTTTT.